Sequencing of this T cell receptor (beta chain) was carried out in a study of vaccination and CD4 T cells after COVID-19 (dated 2022 in TCRdb). Turning to the overall study: Convalescent patients had a positive SARS-CoV-2 result on nasal swab PCR, and of these patients, nine had mild disease and one had severe disease. The convalescent cohort comprised six males and four females, including two Hispanic individuals, seven Caucasians, two Asians and one multiracial person. Participants received two doses of either the Pfizer-BioNTech BNT162b2 vaccine (n=8) or the Moderna mRNA-1273 vaccine (n=2). Post-COVID blood samples were collected from convalescent patients a median of approximately 100 days after diagnosis, with a range of roughly 30 to 170 days. The time from the second vaccine dose to post-vaccine blood sampling had a median of roughly 70 days and ranged from about 14 to 250 days. The cultures were stimulated with overlapping spike peptide pools from SARS-CoV-2 and from the common cold coronaviruses HCoV-NL63, HCoV-OC43 and HCoV-229E. In control cultures, a CEFX viral epitope pool was used as positive control, an HIV-1 Nef peptide pool was used as negative control, or no peptide was added. In 10 COVID-19 convalescent patients and 4 infection-naive healthy vaccine recipients, researchers compared the spike-specific CD4+ TCR repertoire from before mRNA vaccination with the repertoire from after.

Library construction relied on PCR. DNA from cultured CD4+ T cells underwent TCR sequencing with the Oncomine TCR Beta short-read assay at the Johns Hopkins FTIC core. The QIAamp micro DNA kit was used to extract genomic DNA from the cultured CD4+ T cells. Oncomine TCR Beta libraries from cultured CD4+ T cells were pooled using unique dual indexes and sequenced on an Illumina iSeq 100. The source study handled its data this way. Non-productive sequences were filtered out, and CDR3s that did not start with C, did not end with F or W, or were shorter than 7 amino acids were discarded. Antigen-specific clonotypes were identified using the MANAFEST web application through comparison of peptide-stimulated wells with reference and other culture wells. For a clone to be called positive, the clone needed an FDR below 0.05, an odds ratio above 5, and a productive frequency above 0.1% in at least two of three replicate wells. A clonotype counted as cross-reactive if it showed significant expansion both in the SARS-CoV-2 spike wells and in at least one common cold coronavirus spike condition. Using R version 3.6.1, CDR3 homology was evaluated through Levenshtein distances (stringdist) along with unrooted phylogenetic trees (ape). Using fastp at Q25 and MiXCR, TCRdb reprocessed the public reads and kept productive beta chains. Here each entry gathers all rows of one CDR3 protein and keeps the most common genes and DNA. What appears here as the V and J calls and clone size reflects TCRdb's work, not the paper's. Present in this sample are over 20,000 distinct CDR3 sequences, nearly 55% of which were seen just once. Together, the top ten hold almost 6% of the sample.

Broad study findings and their caveats: Only a relatively small number of convalescent patients were included in the study, and early timepoints following natural infection were not analyzed. In convalescent patients, a median approximately 90% of post-vaccine SARS-CoV-2-reactive clones were detected only after vaccination, suggesting vaccine-specific priming. An increase in the median number of SARS-CoV-2-reactive clonotypes from 20 to 25 after infection to some 40 after vaccination was observed, but the change was not found to be significant. Of the vaccine-specific clones in convalescent patients, 304 of 307, or nearly all, reacted only to SARS-CoV-2 spike and did not cross-react with common cold coronaviruses.

Of note for this clonotype: There is no known antigen for this receptor. Base qualities were left out, and no much larger clone turns up one base away.

Sample treatment or condition, as interpreted from the label and publication: approximately nine-day PBMC culture with coronavirus spike peptide pools or control peptides (ViraFEST assay). To expand antigen-specific T cells with peptide pools and then pick out the expanded clonotypes through TCR sequencing, the study relied on the ViraFEST assay. The convalescent patients' positive SARS-CoV-2 PCR tests fell between March and December 2020, which was before the Alpha, Beta and Delta variants emerged in the United States. Each well held about 2 million PBMCs cultured in IMDM containing about 5% human AB serum and roughly 10 IU/ml IL-2, with 10 ug/ml peptide pools added. On days 3 and 7, half of the culture medium was replaced with fresh IL-2-containing medium. After around 11 days of culture, CD4+ T cells were isolated by negative selection using the EasySep CD4+ T cell isolation kit. Ficoll-Paque Plus gradient centrifugation was used to isolate PBMCs from whole blood, and the isolated PBMCs were then either used fresh or cryopreserved at -140C. In general, triplicate wells were set up for every culture condition.

For CDR1 and CDR2, the germline V gene lists MNHNS and SASEGT. The CDR3 runs 14 residues from the cysteine to the phenylalanine. Just the 42-base CDR3 DNA is kept, in frame starting at base 1. V is cut by 9 bases and J by 0 bases, and the space between the germline ends is 14 bases. The chain employs TRBV6-1 and TRBJ2-5, and the D gene may be TRBD1, 6 bases matching. Source material: CD4+ T cells from blood, cultured in vitro. The origin of this receptor is a human donor who had recovered from COVID-19. The nucleotide sequence is given as TGTGCCAGTATCCGGGACACGTACCAAGAGACCCAGTACTTC. This encodes CASIRDTYQETQYF.